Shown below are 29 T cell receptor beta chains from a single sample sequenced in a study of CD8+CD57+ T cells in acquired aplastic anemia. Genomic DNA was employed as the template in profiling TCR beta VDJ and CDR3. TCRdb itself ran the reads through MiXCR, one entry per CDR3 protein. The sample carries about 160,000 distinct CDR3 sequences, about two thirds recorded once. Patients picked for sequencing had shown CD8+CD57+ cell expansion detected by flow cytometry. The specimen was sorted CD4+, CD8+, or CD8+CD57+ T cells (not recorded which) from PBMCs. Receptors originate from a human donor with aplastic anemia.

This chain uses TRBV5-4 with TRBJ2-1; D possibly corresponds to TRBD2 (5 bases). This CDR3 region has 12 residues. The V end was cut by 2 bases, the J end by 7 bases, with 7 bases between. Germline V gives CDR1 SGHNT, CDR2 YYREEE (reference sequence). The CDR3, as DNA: TGTGCCAGCAGCTTTCCGGGAAATGAGCAGTTCTTC. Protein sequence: CASSFPGNEQFF.

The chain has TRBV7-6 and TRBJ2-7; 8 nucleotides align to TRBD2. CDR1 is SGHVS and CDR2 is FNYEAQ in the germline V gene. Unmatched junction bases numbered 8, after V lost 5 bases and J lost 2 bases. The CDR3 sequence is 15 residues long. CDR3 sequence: CASSTGGGFAYEQYF. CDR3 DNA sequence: TGTGCCAGCAGCACGGGAGGGGGGTTTGCCTACGAGCAGTACTTC.

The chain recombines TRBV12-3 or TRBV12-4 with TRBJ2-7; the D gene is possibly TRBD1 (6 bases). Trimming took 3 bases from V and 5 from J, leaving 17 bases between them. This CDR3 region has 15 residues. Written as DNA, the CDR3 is TGTGCCAGCAGTTTGTCTATCGGGGACAAGGACGAGCAGTACTTC. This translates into CASSLSIGDKDEQYF.

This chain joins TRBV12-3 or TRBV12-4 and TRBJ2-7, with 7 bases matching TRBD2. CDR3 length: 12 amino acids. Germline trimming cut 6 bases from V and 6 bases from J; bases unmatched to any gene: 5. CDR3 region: CASSLREAEQYF. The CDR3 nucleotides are TGTGCCAGCAGCCTCCGGGAGGCCGAGCAGTACTTC.

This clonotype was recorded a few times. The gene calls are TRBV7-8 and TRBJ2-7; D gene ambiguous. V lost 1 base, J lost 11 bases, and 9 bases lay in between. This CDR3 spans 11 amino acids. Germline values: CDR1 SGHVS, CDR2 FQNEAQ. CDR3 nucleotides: TGTGCCAGCAGCTTAGGGCAGGCGAAGTACTTC. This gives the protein CASSLGQAKYF.

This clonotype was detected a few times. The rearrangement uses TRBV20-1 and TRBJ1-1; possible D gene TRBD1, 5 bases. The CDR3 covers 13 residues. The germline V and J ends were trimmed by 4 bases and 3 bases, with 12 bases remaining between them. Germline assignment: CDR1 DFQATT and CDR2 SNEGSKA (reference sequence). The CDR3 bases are TGCAGTGCTAAAGAGGGGTCGCACACTGAAGCTTTCTTT. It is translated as CSAKEGSHTEAFF.

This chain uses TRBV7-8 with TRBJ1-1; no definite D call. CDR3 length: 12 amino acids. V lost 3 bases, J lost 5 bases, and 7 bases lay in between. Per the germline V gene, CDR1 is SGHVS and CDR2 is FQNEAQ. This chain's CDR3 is CASSLVRTEAFF. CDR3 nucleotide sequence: TGTGCCAGCAGCTTGGTGAGGACTGAAGCTTTCTTT.

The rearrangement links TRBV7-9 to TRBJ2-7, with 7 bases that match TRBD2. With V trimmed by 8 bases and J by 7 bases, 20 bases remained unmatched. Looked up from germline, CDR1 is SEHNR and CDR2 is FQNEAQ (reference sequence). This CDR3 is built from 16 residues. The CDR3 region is CASGSSGGSVYNEQYF. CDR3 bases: TGTGCCAGCGGGTCCTCTGGCGGGAGCGTCTACAATGAGCAGTACTTC.

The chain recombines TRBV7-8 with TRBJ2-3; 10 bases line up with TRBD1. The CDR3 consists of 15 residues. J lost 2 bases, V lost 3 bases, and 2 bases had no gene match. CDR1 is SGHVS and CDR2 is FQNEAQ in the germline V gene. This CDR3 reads CASSLGTGATDTQYF. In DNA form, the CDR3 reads TGTGCCAGCAGCTTGGGGACAGGGGCCACAGATACGCAGTATTTT.

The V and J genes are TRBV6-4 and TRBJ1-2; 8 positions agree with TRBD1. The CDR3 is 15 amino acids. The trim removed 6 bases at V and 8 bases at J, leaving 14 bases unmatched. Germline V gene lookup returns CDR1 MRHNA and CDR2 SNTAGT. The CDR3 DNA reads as TGTGCCAGCAGAGTGGGCAGGGGGCGCCGGGTCGGCTACACCTTC. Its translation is CASRVGRGRRVGYTF.

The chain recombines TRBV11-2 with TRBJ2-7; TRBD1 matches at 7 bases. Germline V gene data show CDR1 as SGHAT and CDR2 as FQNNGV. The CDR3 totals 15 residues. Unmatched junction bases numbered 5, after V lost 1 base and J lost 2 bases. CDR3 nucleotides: TGTGCCAGCAGCTTAGTCCCGGACAGGACCTACGAGCAGTACTTC. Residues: CASSLVPDRTYEQYF. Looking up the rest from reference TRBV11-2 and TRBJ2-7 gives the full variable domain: EAGVAQSPRYKIIEKRQSVAFWCNPISGHATLYWYQQILGQGPKLLIQFQNNGVVDDSQLPKDRFSAERLKGVDSTLKIQPAKLEDSAVYLCASSLVPDRTYEQYFGPGTRLTVT.

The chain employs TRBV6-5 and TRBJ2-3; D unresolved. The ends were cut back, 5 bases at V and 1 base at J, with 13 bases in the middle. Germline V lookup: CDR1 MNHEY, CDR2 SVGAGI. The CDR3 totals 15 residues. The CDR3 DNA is TGTGCCAGCAGTGACGACCGCCTACGCACAGATACGCAGTATTTT. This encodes CASSDDRLRTDTQYF.

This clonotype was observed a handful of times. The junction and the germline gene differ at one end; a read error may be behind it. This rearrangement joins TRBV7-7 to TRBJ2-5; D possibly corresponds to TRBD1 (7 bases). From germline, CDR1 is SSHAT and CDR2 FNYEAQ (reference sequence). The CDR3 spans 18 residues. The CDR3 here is CASSLISAGRDRQETQYF. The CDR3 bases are TGTGCTAGCAGCTTAATATCGGCTGGGCGGGACAGACAAGAGACCCAGTACTTC. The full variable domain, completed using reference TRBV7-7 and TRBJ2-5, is GAGVSQSPRYKVTKRGQDVTLRCDPISSHATLYWYQQALGQGPEFLTYFNYEAQPDKSGLPSDRFSAERPEGSISTLTIQRTEQRDSAMYRCASSLISAGRDRQETQYFGPGTRLLVL.

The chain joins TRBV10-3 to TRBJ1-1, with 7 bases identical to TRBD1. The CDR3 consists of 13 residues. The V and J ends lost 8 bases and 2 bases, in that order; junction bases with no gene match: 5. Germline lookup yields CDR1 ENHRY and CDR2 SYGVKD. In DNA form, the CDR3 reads TGTGCCATCCTTCGACAGGGCAACACTGAAGCTTTCTTT. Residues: CAILRQGNTEAFF.

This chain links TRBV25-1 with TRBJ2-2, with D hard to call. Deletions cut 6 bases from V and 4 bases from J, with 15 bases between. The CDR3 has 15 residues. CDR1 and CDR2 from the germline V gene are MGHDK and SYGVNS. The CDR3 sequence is CASRRENRGTGELFF. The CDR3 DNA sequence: TGTGCCAGCAGGCGTGAAAACCGTGGCACCGGGGAGCTGTTTTTT.

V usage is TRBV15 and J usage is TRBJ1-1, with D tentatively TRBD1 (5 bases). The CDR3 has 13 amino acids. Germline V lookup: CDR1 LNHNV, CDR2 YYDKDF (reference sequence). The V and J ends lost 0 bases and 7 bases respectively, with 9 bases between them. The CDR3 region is CATSRDREGEAFF. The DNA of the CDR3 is TGTGCCACCAGCAGAGACAGGGAGGGTGAAGCTTTCTTT.

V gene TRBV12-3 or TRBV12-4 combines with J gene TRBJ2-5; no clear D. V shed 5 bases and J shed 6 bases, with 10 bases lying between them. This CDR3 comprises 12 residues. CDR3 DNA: TGTGCCAGCAGTCCACTGAGGCAGACCCAGTACTTC. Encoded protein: CASSPLRQTQYF.

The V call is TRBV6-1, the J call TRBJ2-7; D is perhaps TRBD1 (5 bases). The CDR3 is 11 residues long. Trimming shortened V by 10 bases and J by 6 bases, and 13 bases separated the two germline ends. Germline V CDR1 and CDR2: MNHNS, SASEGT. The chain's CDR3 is CATGWGSEQYF. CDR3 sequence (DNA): TGTGCCACCGGGTGGGGCAGCGAGCAGTACTTC.

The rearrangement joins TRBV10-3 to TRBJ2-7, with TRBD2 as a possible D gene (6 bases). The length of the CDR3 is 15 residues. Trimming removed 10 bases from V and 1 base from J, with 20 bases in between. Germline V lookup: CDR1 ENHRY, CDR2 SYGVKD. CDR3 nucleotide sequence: TGTGCCAGCAGGGAGCTAGCGCGCAAATCCTACGAGCAGTACTTC. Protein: CASRELARKSYEQYF.

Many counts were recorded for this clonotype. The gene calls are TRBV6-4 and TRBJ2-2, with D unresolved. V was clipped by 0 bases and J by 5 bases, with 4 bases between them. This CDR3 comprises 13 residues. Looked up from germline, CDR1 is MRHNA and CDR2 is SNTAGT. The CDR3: CASSDSETGELFF. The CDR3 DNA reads TGTGCCAGCAGTGACTCAGAGACCGGGGAGCTGTTTTTT.

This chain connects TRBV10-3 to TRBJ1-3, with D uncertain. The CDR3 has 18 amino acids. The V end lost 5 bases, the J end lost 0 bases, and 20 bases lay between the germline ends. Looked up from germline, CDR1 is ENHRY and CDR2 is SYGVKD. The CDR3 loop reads CAISQVVGGSRSGNTIYF. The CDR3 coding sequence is TGTGCCATCAGTCAAGTCGTAGGCGGTTCCCGCTCTGGAAACACCATATATTTT.

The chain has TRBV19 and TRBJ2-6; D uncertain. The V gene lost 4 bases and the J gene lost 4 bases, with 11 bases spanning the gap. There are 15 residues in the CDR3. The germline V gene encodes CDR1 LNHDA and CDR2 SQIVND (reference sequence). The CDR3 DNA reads TGTGCCAGTAGTACCCCCCTAGGAGGGGCCAACGTCCTGACTTTC. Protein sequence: CASSTPLGGANVLTF.

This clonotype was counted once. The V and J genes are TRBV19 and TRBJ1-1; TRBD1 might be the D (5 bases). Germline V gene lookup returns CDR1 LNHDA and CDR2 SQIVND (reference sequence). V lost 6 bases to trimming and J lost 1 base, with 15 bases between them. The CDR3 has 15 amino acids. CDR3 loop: CASSGRTLKNTEAFF. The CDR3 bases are TGTGCCAGTAGCGGCCGGACACTAAAGAACACTGAAGCTTTCTTT.

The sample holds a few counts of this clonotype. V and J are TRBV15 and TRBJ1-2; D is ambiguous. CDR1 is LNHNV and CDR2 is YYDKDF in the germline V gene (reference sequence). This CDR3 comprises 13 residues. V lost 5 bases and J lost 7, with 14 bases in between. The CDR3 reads CATSLEKQSGYTF. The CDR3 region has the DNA TGTGCCACCAGCCTCGAGAAGCAGTCTGGCTACACCTTC.

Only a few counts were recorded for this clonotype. CDR3 nucleotides: TGTGCCAGCAGCTCATTGGGGACAGGGGTCAACACTGAAGCTTTCTTT. Residues: CASSSLGTGVNTEAFF. The rearrangement joins TRBV7-9 to TRBJ1-1, with 10 bases matching TRBD1. Germline values: CDR1 SEHNR, CDR2 FQNEAQ (reference sequence). The CDR3 contains 16 residues. J was trimmed by 2 bases and V by 4 bases; bases with no gene match: 7. Using reference TRBV7-9 and TRBJ1-1 for the parts outside the CDR3, the full variable domain is DTGVSQNPRHKITKRGQNVTFRCDPISEHNRLYWYRQTLGQGPEFLTYFQNEAQLEKSRLLSDRFSAERPKGSFSTLEIQRTEQGDSAMYLCASSSLGTGVNTEAFFGQGTRLTVV.

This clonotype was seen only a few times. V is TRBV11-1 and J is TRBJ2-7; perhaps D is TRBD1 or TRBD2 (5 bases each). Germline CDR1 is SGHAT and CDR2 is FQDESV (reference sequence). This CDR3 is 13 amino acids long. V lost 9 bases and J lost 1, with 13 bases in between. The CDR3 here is CASSMGPSYEQYF. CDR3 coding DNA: TGTGCCAGTAGTATGGGACCATCCTACGAGCAGTACTTC.

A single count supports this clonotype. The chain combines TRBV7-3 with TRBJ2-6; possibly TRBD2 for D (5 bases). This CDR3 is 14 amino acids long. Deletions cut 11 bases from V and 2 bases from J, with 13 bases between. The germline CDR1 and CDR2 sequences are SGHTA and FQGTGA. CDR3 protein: CASGLSPGANVLTF. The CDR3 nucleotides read TGTGCCTCCGGACTCTCCCCTGGGGCCAACGTCCTGACTTTC. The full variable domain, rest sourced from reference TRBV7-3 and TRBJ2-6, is GAGVSQTPSNKVTEKGKYVELRCDPISGHTALYWYRQSLGQGPEFLIYFQGTGAADDSGLPNDRFFAVRPEGSVSTLKIQRTERGDSAVYLCASGLSPGANVLTFGAGSRLTVL.

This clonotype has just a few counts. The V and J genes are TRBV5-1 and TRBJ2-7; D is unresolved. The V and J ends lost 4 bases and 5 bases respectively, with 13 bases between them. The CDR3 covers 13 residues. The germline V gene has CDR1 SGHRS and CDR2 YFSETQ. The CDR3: CASSRQPQNEQYF. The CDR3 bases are TGCGCCAGCAGCAGGCAGCCTCAGAACGAGCAGTACTTC. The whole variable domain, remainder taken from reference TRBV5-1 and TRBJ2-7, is KAGVTQTPRYLIKTRGQQVTLSCSPISGHRSVSWYQQTPGQGLQFLFEYFSETQRNKGNFPGRFSGRQFSNSRSEMNVSTLELGDSALYLCASSRQPQNEQYFGPGTRLTVT.

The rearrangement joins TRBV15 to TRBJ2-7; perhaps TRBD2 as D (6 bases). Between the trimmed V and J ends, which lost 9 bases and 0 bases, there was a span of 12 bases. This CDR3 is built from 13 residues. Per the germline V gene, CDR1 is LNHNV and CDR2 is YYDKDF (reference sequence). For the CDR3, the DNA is TGTGCCACTAGGGCGGAGGGCTCCTACGAGCAGTACGTC. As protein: CATRAEGSYEQYV.